This T cell receptor (beta chain) was captured in a study of regulatory T cells in long-lasting Graves disease. Sequencing libraries for TCR beta were prepared with iRepertoire HTBI primers and Arm-PCR of CDR3 regions. TCRdb analysed the multiplex PCR reads with MiXCR anew, one entry per CDR3 protein. The sample consists of some 430,000 distinct CDR3 sequences, 20% to 25% of them appearing once. The germline V gene encodes CDR1 MNHEY and CDR2 SVGEGT. V was trimmed by 4 bases and J by 5 bases, leaving 14 bases between them. CDR3 length: 14 residues. Only a few counts were recorded for this clonotype. The antigen is unknown. Stated time point: persistent/refractory GD, antithyroid drugs over 5 years with positive TRAb. PBMC-derived RNA was used for the TCR library. A peripheral blood sample, approximately 10 milliliters in volume, was drawn into EDTA tubes. Broader study findings: Only a small sample size was used, which may have cut accuracy.

The chain has TRBV6-2 or TRBV6-3 and TRBJ1-1; tentative D call: TRBD1 (6 bases). This clonotype was sampled from a female donor with Graves disease. The specimen was peripheral blood mononuclear cells (PBMCs), collected when the disease was refractory, from a patient treated with antithyroid drugs. CDR3 in DNA: TGTGCCAGCAGTTCGAACAGGGTGGGGACTGAAGCTTTCTTT. Protein product: CASSSNRVGTEAFF.